The 3 T cell receptor beta chains presented below share a single source sample, sequenced in a study of T cell changes during pregnancy in multiple sclerosis. TCRdb keeps only in-frame clones here, not all; method: immunoSEQ multiplex PCR. The table includes about 64,000 clones, less than 95% detected once. Specimen: peripheral blood, collected in the second trimester of pregnancy. Receptor source: a female donor in good health, enrolled as a control in a pregnancy study.

This chain links TRBV2 with TRBJ1-1; 9 nucleotides align to TRBD1. The length of the CDR3 is 12 residues. Germline CDR1 reads SNHLY; CDR2 reads FYNNEI. V shed 7 bases, J shed 6 bases, and the junction held 3 bases outside the gene matches. The CDR3 region has the DNA TGTGCCAGCAAACAGGGGGCCTCTGAAGCTTTCTTT. Amino acids: CASKQGASEAFF.

The rearrangement links TRBV19 to TRBJ1-1; D perhaps matches TRBD1 (5 bases). The CDR3 length is 11 residues. The V end was cut by 5 bases, the J end by 7 bases, with 8 bases between. The germline V gene has CDR1 LNHDA and CDR2 SQIVND (reference sequence). The CDR3 spells CASSWGLEAFF. The DNA of the CDR3 is TGTGCCAGTAGTTGGGGCCTTGAAGCTTTCTTT.

V usage is TRBV10-3 and J usage is TRBJ2-3; D not certain. V was pared by 4 bases and J by 0 bases, with 8 bases between. CDR3 length: 14 amino acids. CDR1 ENHRY and CDR2 SYGVKD come from the germline V gene. CDR3 region: CAISGVTSTDTQYF. The CDR3 DNA follows: TGTGCCATCAGTGGTGTTACTAGCACAGATACGCAGTATTTT.